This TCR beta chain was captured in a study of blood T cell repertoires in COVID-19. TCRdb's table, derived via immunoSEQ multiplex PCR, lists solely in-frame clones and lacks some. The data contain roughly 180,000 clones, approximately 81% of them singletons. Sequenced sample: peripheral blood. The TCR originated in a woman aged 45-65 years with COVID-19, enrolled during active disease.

CDR3 sequence (DNA): TGTGCCAGCAGCTTGGCTAGTCGAGCCGGGGAGCTGTTTTTT. Its protein product is CASSLASRAGELFF. The V call is TRBV7-9, the J call TRBJ2-2, with unresolved D. The V end was cut by 3 bases, the J end by 6 bases, with 11 bases between. This CDR3 spans 14 amino acids. Germline V gene sequence: CDR1 SEHNR, CDR2 FQNEAQ (reference sequence).